The sequence of this T cell receptor beta chain was determined in a study of blood T cell repertoires in COVID-19. For the study at large: The origin of the acute and convalescent COVID-19 samples was the United States, Italy and Spain. T cells, B-cell-depleted T cells, or PBMCs provided the cDNA or gDNA that served as material.

The CDR3 is 11 residues long. V gave up 5 bases and J gave up 5 bases, with 9 bases separating them. Germline V gene lookup returns CDR1 DFQATT and CDR2 SNEGSKA (reference sequence). Data came from immunoSEQ multiplex PCR; TCRdb stores just in-frame clones and leaves some out. The sample carries almost 250,000 clones, around 89% recorded once. The study counted Cohort 3 donors as recovered given two negative PCRs, clearance, or symptom resolution. This rearrangement joins TRBV20-1 to TRBJ1-1; no clear D gene. The TCR originated in a woman under 40 who had recovered from COVID-19. The sequenced material came from PBMCs or T cells enriched from blood (not recorded which). Here the CDR3 reads CSAALVTEAFF. In nucleotides, the CDR3 is TGCAGTGCTGCGCTCGTGACTGAAGCTTTCTTT.